This T cell receptor beta chain derives from a study of T cell responses to AZD1222 COVID-19 vaccine (dated by TCRdb to the early 2020s). Some background on the complete study: AZD1222 recipients given second doses at about 4 weeks or at about 12 weeks were pooled, since spike-specific TCR depth and breadth were not found to differ between the two schedules. Trial participants were enrolled into age subgroups of 18-55, 56-69 and 70-plus years, which contained about 150, 28 and 57 TCR-sequenced participants, respectively. TCR sequencing was performed for roughly 250 trial participants, of whom around 200 were given two doses of AZD1222 and around 26 were given two doses of MenACWY control vaccine. Summary of the overall study and its limitations: A significant rise in spike-specific TCR breadth and depth was observed after two AZD1222 doses relative to day 0 and relative to MenACWY recipients. Epitopes outside the regions mutated in the B.1.351 and B.1.1.7 variants were reportedly recognized by nearly half of the unique spike-specific TCRs. Because no samples from the day 14 peak response were available, repertoires could be characterized only after the peak T cell response. The vaccine-associated CD4 TCRs covered the entire spike protein, and the dominant responses fell in regions 160-218 and 743-854. Participants were mostly white British and included more females than males, and it was suggested by the authors that clonal diversity may have been underestimated. Conclusions about previously exposed vaccinees are limited because only five to seven AZD1222 recipients were SARS-CoV-2 seropositive at baseline. The 56-69-year group was small, and its depth increase did not reach significance, likely because of low power.

As concerns this clone: Its antigen is still unknown. Base qualities are not recorded, but no much larger clone differs from it by a single base.

Cut back by 2 bases and 6 bases, the V and J ends lie 7 bases apart. Including the terminal cysteine and phenylalanine, the CDR3 comprises 13 residues. Only CDR3 DNA is held: 39 bases, read in frame from base 1. CDR1 is given as SGHNT and CDR2 as YENEEA, both from the germline V gene. The meaning of the sample's time point label: baseline before first vaccination. Samples from vaccinated people were obtained from the UK trials COV001 and COV002, which included a single-blind randomized controlled phase 2/3 trial of AZD1222 (ChAdOx1 nCoV-19) in healthy adults. For TCRbeta chain sequencing, PBMC samples were collected from trial participants at day 0 and at day 28 after the second dose. The CDR3 regions of human TCRbeta chains were subjected to immunosequencing. Per the original workflow: Repertoire TCRs were checked for matches against a reference library of SARS-CoV-2-specific TCRs that had been generated using the MIRA antigen-specificity platform. Breadth meant the fraction of unique TCRs that were SARS-CoV-2-associated, whereas depth meant the fraction of total T cells that were SARS-CoV-2-associated. Using the MIRA data, every spike-specific TCR was mapped to the spike region that the TCR reacted to and assigned to either a CD4 or a CD8 class. Log10-transformed breadth and depth values were compared by one-way ANOVA with Sidak's multiple comparisons tests. TCRdb limited this immuneACCESS table to in-frame rearrangements with V and J called. A share of clones is missing; checked studies link under half to unresolved V genes, and the rest is unexplained. From that table come the V and J calls and clone size; the DNA was used to work out D and trimming. The sample profile shows about 150,000 clones; 70% to 90% of them were found once. The ten most abundant clones make up about 8% of the sample.

The sequenced sample was peripheral blood, obtained on day 0 of AZD1222 vaccination. The sequence was obtained from an adult in good health. The chain links TRBV11-3 with TRBJ2-2; no confident D gene assignment can be made. The bases are TGTGCCAGCAGCTTAACTGGCGCCGGGGAGCTGTTTTTT. Protein translation: CASSLTGAGELFF.